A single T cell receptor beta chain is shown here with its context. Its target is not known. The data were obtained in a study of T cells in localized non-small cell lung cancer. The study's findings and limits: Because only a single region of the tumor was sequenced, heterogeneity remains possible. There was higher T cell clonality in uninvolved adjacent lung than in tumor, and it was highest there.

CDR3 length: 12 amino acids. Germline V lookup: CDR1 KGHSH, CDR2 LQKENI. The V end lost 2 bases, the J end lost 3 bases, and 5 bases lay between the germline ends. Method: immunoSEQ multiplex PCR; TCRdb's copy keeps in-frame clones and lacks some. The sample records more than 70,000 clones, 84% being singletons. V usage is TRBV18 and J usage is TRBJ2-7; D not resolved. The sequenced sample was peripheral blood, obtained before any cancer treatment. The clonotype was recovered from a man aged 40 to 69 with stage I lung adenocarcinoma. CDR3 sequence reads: CASSPADYEQYF. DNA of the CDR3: TGTGCCAGCTCACCAGCGGACTACGAGCAGTACTTC.